These T cell receptor beta chains were read from a single sample in a study of T cell responses to AZD1222 COVID-19 vaccine. The assay was immunoSEQ multiplex PCR, and TCRdb's table has in-frame clones only and misses some. The sample lists more than 65,000 clones, around 85% occurring once. The source material was peripheral blood, sampled 28 days after the second AZD1222 dose. The receptors come from an adult who received the AZD1222 COVID-19 vaccine. CDR3s include the opening cysteine and the closing phenylalanine or tryptophan. A D gene is named only where the DNA matches it firmly. Expanded clones are given a class, and other clones once, few, many or no size at all.

DNA: TGTGCCATCAGTGAGGTCGCGGGGGGGAGCTACGAGCAGTACTTC
CDR3: CAISEVAGGSYEQYF
size: -
V: TRBV10-3
J: TRBJ2-7
D: TRBD2

DNA: TGCAGCGTTGGTCCCGGACACGAGATGGGCTACACCTTC
CDR3: CSVGPGHEMGYTF
size: -
V: TRBV29-1
J: TRBJ1-2
D: -

DNA: TGTGCCAGCAGCCAAGCCCCAGAATCCACAGATACGCAGTATTTT
CDR3: CASSQAPESTDTQYF
size: once
V: TRBV4-2
J: TRBJ2-3
D: -

DNA: TGTGCCAGCAGGGAGGGACAGTATAATTCACCCCTCCACTTT
CDR3: CASREGQYNSPLHF
size: -
V: TRBV6-5
J: TRBJ1-6
D: TRBD1

DNA: TGTGCCAGCAGCGGGGGGTTCGAGACCCAGTACTTC
CDR3: CASSGGFETQYF
size: -
V: TRBV7-9
J: TRBJ2-5
D: -

DNA: TGTGCCAGCTCACGCTCCGGGCCCTACGAGCAGTACTTC
CDR3: CASSRSGPYEQYF
size: once
V: TRBV18
J: TRBJ2-7
D: -

DNA: TGTGCCATCAGTGAGGAGGCTCCGGGCACTGAAGCTTTCTTT
CDR3: CAISEEAPGTEAFF
size: -
V: TRBV10-3
J: TRBJ1-1
D: -

DNA: TGTGCCAGCAGTGACTCGATACAGGGGAGGCGCACCGGGGAGCTGTTTTTT
CDR3: CASSDSIQGRRTGELFF
size: once
V: TRBV6-4
J: TRBJ2-2
D: -

DNA: TGTGCCAGCAGTTTGGATAGCAATCAGCCCCAGCATTTT
CDR3: CASSLDSNQPQHF
size: -
V: TRBV6-4
J: TRBJ1-5
D: -

DNA: TGTGCCAGCAGCTTAGCGCTGAAGGCGAACACTGAAGCTTTCTTT
CDR3: CASSLALKANTEAFF
size: -
V: TRBV7-8
J: TRBJ1-1
D: -

DNA: TGTGCCACCGCCTCGCTTTATAGCTCCTACGAGCAGTACTTC
CDR3: CATASLYSSYEQYF
size: -
V: TRBV15
J: TRBJ2-7
D: -

DNA: TGTGCCAGCAGCGACGAGCCCGGGGTGGACTACGAGCAGTACTTC
CDR3: CASSDEPGVDYEQYF
size: -
V: TRBV27
J: TRBJ2-7
D: -